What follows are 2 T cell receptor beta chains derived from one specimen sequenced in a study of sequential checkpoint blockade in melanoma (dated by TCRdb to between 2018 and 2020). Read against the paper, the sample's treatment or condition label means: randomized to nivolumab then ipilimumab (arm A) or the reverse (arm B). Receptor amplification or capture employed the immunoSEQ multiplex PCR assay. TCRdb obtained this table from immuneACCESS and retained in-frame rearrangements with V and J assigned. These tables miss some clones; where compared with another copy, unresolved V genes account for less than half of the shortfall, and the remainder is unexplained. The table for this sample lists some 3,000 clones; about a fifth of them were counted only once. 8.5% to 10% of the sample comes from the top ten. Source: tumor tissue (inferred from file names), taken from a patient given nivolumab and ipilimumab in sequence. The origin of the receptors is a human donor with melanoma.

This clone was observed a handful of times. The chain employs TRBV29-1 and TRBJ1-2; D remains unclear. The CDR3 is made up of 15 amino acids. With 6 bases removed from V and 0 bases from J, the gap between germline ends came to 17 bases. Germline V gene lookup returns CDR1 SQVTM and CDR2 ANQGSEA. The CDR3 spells CSVTPTRTTNYGYTF. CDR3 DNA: TGCAGCGTCACGCCTACCAGGACCACTAACTATGGCTACACCTTC.

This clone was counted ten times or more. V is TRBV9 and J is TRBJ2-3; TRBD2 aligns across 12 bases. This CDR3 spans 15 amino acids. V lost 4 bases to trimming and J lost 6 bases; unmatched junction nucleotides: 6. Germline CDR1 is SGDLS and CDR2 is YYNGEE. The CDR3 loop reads CASSRTSGETDTQYF. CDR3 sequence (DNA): TGTGCCAGCAGCCGGACTAGCGGGGAGACCGATACGCAGTATTTT. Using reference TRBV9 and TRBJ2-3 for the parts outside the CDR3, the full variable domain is DSGVTQTPKHLITATGQRVTLRCSPRSGDLSVYWYQQSLDQGLQFLIQYYNGEERAKGNILERFSAQQFPDLHSELNLSSLELGDSALYFCASSRTSGETDTQYFGPGTRLTVL.